The rows below give T cell receptor beta chains drawn from one sample of a study of Graves' ophthalmopathy and Graves' hyperthyroidism. TCRdb redid the calling of the multiplex PCR reads with MiXCR, one entry per CDR3 protein. This table holds hundreds of thousands of distinct CDR3 sequences, about 21% found once. The source material was peripheral blood. These receptors originate from a woman in her late teens or twenties with stable Graves' hyperthyroidism. Each CDR3 is given with its conserved first and last residue. A D gene is named only where the DNA matches it firmly. The size field is filled for only some rows; it gives once, few, many or a size class.

TRBV27,14,TRBJ1-2,TRBD1,-,TGTGCCAGCAGTCCTAGGGGGACAGGGGATGGCTACACCTTC,CASSPRGTGDGYTF
TRBV29-1,11,TRBJ2-7,-,many,TGCAGCGTTGAGAAGTCGGGGGAGCAGTACTTC,CSVEKSGEQYF
TRBV29-1,14,TRBJ1-1,TRBD1,many,TGCAGCGTTGACAGGGGGCGCGGGGACACTGAAGCTTTCTTT,CSVDRGRGDTEAFF
TRBV20-1,17,TRBJ2-7,-,-,TGCAGTGCTAGAGATCTAAGGAGGGCCGACGTCTCCTACGAGCAGTACTTC,CSARDLRRADVSYEQYF
TRBV7-8,17,TRBJ2-7,-,few,TGTGCCAGCAGCTTAGCGCTTGGCAGCGCTTTTTCCTACGAGCAGTACTTC,CASSLALGSAFSYEQYF
TRBV7-2,14,TRBJ2-5,TRBD1,-,TGTGCCAGCAGCCGACAGGGGCCCCGAGAGACCCAGTACTTC,CASSRQGPRETQYF
TRBV28,16,TRBJ2-5,-,-,TGTGCCAGCAGACCCTATCTACTCTCGGACCAAGAGACCCAGTACTTC,CASRPYLLSDQETQYF
TRBV6-2/TRBV6-3,16,TRBJ2-7,TRBD1,many,TGTGCCAGCAACCCAATCGGGGACAGGGCCTCCTACGAGCAGTACTTC,CASNPIGDRASYEQYF
TRBV11-2,15,TRBJ1-4,-,-,TGTGCCAGCAGCTTAGTGGGGACCGAGAATGAAAAACTGTTTTTT,CASSLVGTENEKLFF
TRBV20-1,14,TRBJ2-5,TRBD2,-,TGCAGTGCTAGGGTAGCGGGGGGCCTGGAGACCCAGTACTTC,CSARVAGGLETQYF
TRBV28,15,TRBJ1-5,TRBD1,many,TGTGCCAGCAACCTGAGACAGGGCGCTCTTCAGCCCCAGCATTTT,CASNLRQGALQPQHF
TRBV11-1,16,TRBJ2-7,TRBD2,many,TGTGCCAGCAGCAAAATGACTAGCGGGAGGGCTGGCGAGCAGTACTTC,CASSKMTSGRAGEQYF
TRBV5-1,15,TRBJ2-2,TRBD1,-,TGCGCCAGCAGTACGGGACAGGGAATCACCGGGGAGCTGTTTTTT,CASSTGQGITGELFF
TRBV4-3,15,TRBJ2-2,-,-,TGCGCCAGCAGCCAACACTACGCGAACACCGGGGAGCTGTTTTTT,CASSQHYANTGELFF
TRBV11-2,13,TRBJ2-4,TRBD1,-,TGTGCCAGCAGCTTAGGGCTAGACAGGGAGCCTAACTTC,CASSLGLDREPNF
TRBV5-6,17,TRBJ2-6,-,many,TGTGCCAGCAGCTCTCAGGGCTCATACTCTGGGGCCAACGTCCTGACTTTC,CASSSQGSYSGANVLTF
TRBV7-8,14,TRBJ2-6,-,many,TGTGCCAGCAGGCTTTACTCTGGGGCCAACGTCCTGACTTTC,CASRLYSGANVLTF
TRBV7-8,13,TRBJ2-7,-,-,TGTGCCAGCAGCCATAGCCTTCTTTACGAGCAGTACTTC,CASSHSLLYEQYF
TRBV6-4,14,TRBJ2-5,TRBD1,many,TGTGCCAGCAGTGACCTCGACAGGGGGGAGACCCAGTACTTC,CASSDLDRGETQYF
TRBV12-3/TRBV12-4,15,TRBJ2-7,-,few,TGTGCCAGCAGTTTAGGGCAGGTCTTTACCTACGAGCAGTACTTC,CASSLGQVFTYEQYF
TRBV11-3,14,TRBJ2-5,TRBD2,many,TGTGCCAGCAGCCCGACTAGCGATTGGGAGACCCAGTACTTC,CASSPTSDWETQYF
TRBV2,13,TRBJ1-6,-,-,TGTGTCAGCGCCGGGGCGAGGGGTTCACCCCTCCACTTT,CVSAGARGSPLHF
TRBV20-1,16,TRBJ2-7,TRBD2,once,TGCAGTGCTTTCGGGACTAGCGGGCACCTATCCTACGAGCAGTACTTC,CSAFGTSGHLSYEQYF
TRBV20-1,16,TRBJ2-7,TRBD2,many,TGCAGTGCTAGAAAACGATGGACTAGCGGGGCCGACGAGCAGTACTTC,CSARKRWTSGADEQYF
TRBV6-1,15,TRBJ1-5,-,few,TGTGCCAGCAGGAAACAGCGAAATAGCAATCAGCCCCAGCATTTT,CASRKQRNSNQPQHF
TRBV20-1,17,TRBJ1-1,-,many,TGCAGTGCTAGAGCACCCCGACAGATCCGATTAGGTACTGAAGCTTTCTTT,CSARAPRQIRLGTEAFF
TRBV6-1,14,TRBJ1-2,-,-,TGTGCCAGCAACTCCGGGACATCTAACTATGGCTACACCTTC,CASNSGTSNYGYTF
TRBV6-1,14,TRBJ2-7,TRBD2,many,TGTGCCAGCAGTATTCGGACTAGAGTCGCCGAGCAGTACTTC,CASSIRTRVAEQYF